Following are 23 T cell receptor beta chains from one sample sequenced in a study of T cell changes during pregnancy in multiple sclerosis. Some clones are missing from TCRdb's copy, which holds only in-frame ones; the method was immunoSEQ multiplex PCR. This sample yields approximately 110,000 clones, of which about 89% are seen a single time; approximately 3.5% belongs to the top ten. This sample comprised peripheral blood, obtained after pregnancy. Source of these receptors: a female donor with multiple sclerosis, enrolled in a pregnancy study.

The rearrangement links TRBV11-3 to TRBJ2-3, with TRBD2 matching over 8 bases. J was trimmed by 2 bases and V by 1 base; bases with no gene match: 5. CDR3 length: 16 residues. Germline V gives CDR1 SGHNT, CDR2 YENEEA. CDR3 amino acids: CASSLGAGATTDTQYF. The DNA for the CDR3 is TGTGCCAGCAGCTTAGGAGCGGGGGCCACCACAGATACGCAGTATTTT.

In DNA, the CDR3 is TGTGCCACCAGCAGAGATGGGGGGGATTCACCCCTCCACTTT. This encodes CATSRDGGDSPLHF. The rearrangement uses TRBV15 and TRBJ1-6, with D tentatively TRBD1 (5 bases). Germline CDR1 LNHNV, CDR2 YYDKDF (reference sequence). V lost 0 bases and J lost 8, with 8 bases in between. The CDR3 totals 14 residues.

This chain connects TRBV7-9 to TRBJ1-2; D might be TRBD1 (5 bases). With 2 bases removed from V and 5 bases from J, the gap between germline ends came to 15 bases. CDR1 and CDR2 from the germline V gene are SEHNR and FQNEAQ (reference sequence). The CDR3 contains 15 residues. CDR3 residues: CASSLLQGSAYGYTF. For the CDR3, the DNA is TGTGCCAGCAGCTTATTGCAGGGTTCAGCTTATGGCTACACCTTC.

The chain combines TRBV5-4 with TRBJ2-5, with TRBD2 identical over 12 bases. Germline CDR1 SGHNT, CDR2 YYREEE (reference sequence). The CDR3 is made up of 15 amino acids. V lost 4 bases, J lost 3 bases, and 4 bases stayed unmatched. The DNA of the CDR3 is TGTGCCAGCAGCCCCCGACTAGCGGGGGAAGAGACCCAGTACTTC. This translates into CASSPRLAGEETQYF.

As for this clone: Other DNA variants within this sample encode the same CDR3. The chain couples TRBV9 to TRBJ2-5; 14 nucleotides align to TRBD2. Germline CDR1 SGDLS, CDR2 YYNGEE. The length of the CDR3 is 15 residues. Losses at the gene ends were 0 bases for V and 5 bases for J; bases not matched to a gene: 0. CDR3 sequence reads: CASSVGLAGGETQYF. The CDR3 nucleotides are TGTGCCAGCAGCGTAGGACTAGCGGGGGGGGAGACCCAGTACTTC.

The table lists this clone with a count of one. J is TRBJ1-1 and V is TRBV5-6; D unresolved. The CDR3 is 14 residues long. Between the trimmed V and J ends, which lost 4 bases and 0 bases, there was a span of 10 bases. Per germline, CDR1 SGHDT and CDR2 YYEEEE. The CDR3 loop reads CASSPGNLNTEAFF. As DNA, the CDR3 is TGTGCCAGCAGCCCGGGAAACTTGAACACTGAAGCTTTCTTT.

CDR3 sequence: CASSLSLGVDRLGSEAFF. CDR3 in DNA: TGTGCCAGCAGCTTAAGCCTTGGTGTTGACAGGTTGGGATCTGAAGCTTTCTTT. The rearrangement links TRBV7-9 to TRBJ1-1, with D perhaps TRBD1 (6 bases). The CDR3 sequence is 18 residues long. V was cut by 2 bases and J by 6 bases, with 25 bases left in between. Germline CDR1 reads SEHNR; CDR2 reads FQNEAQ (reference sequence). Supplemented by reference TRBV7-9 and TRBJ1-1, the full variable domain reads DTGVSQNPRHKITKRGQNVTFRCDPISEHNRLYWYRQTLGQGPEFLTYFQNEAQLEKSRLLSDRFSAERPKGSFSTLEIQRTEQGDSAMYLCASSLSLGVDRLGSEAFFGQGTRLTVV.

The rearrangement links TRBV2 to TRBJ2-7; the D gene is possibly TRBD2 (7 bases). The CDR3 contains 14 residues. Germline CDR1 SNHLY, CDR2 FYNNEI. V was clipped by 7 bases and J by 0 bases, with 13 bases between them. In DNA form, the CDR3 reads TGTGCCAGCATGGGGGGGCAGAGCTCCTACGAGCAGTACTTC. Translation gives CASMGGQSSYEQYF.

In DNA, the CDR3 is TGTGCCAGCAGCGTAGTCGGGGGGCGCACAGATACGCAGTATTTT. This translates into CASSVVGGRTDTQYF. The chain uses TRBV9 and TRBJ2-3; possible D gene TRBD2, 7 bases. Germline V CDR1 and CDR2: SGDLS, YYNGEE. This CDR3 is built from 15 residues. The ends were cut back, 0 bases at V and 1 base at J, with 9 bases in the middle. Full variable domain (remainder filled in from reference TRBV9 and TRBJ2-3): DSGVTQTPKHLITATGQRVTLRCSPRSGDLSVYWYQQSLDQGLQFLIQYYNGEERAKGNILERFSAQQFPDLHSELNLSSLELGDSALYFCASSVVGGRTDTQYFGPGTRLTVL.

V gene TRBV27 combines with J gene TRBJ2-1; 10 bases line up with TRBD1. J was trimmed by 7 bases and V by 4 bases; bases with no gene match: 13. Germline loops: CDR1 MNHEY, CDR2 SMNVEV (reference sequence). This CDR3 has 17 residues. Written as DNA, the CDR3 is TGTGCCAGCAGTTCTCGACTTACGGGACAGGGGAGGAATGAGCAGTTCTTC. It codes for CASSSRLTGQGRNEQFF.

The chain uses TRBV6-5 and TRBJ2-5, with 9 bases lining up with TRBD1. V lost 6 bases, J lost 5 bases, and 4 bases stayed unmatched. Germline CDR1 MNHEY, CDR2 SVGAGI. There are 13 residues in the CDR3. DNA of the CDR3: TGTGCCAGCAGAAGACAGGGGGTGGAGACCCAGTACTTC. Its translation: CASRRQGVETQYF.

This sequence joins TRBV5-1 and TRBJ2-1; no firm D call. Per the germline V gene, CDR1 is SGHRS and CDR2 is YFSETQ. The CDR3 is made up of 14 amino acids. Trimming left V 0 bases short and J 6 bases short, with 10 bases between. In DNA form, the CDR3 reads TGCGCCAGCAGCTTGGCCTCCCTAACCAATGAGCAGTTCTTC. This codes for CASSLASLTNEQFF.

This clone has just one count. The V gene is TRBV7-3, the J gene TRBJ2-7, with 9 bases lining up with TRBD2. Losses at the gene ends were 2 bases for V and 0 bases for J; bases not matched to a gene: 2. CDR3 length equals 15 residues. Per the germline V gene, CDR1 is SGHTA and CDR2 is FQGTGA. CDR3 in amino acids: CASSLRGGGSYEQYF. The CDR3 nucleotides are TGTGCCAGCAGCTTACGCGGGGGGGGCTCCTACGAGCAGTACTTC. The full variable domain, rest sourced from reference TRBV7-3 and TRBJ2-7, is GAGVSQTPSNKVTEKGKYVELRCDPISGHTALYWYRQSLGQGPEFLIYFQGTGAADDSGLPNDRFFAVRPEGSVSTLKIQRTERGDSAVYLCASSLRGGGSYEQYFGPGTRLTVT.

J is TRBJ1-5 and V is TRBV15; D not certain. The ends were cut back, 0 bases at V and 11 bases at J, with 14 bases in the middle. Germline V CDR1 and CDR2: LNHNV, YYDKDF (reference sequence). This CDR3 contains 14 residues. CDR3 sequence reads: CATSRDRGVSAQHF. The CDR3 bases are TGTGCCACCAGCAGAGATCGCGGCGTCTCGGCCCAGCATTTT. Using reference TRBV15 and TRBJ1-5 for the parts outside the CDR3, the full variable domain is DAMVIQNPRYQVTQFGKPVTLSCSQTLNHNVMYWYQQKSSQAPKLLFHYYDKDFNNEADTPDNFQSRRPNTSFCFLDIRSPGLGDTAMYLCATSRDRGVSAQHFGDGTRLSIL.

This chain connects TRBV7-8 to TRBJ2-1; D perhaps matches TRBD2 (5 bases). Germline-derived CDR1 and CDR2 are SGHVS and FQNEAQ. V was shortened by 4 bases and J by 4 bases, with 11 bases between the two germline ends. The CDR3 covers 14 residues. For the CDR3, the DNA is TGTGCCAGCAGCTACATGGACTCATACAATGAGCAGTTCTTC. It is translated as CASSYMDSYNEQFF.

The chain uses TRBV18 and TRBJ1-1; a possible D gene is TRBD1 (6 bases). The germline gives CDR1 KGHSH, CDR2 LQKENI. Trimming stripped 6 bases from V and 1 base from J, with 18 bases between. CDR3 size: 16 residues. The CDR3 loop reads CASSTLGGGSNTEAFF. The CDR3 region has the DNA TGTGCCAGCTCCACGCTCGGGGGGGGCTCGAACACTGAAGCTTTCTTT.

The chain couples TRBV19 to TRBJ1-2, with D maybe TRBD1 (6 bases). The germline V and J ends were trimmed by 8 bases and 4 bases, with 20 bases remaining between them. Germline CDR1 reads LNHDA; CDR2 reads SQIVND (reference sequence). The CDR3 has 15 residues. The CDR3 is CASHRRGRGGYGYTF. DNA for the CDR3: TGTGCCAGTCACCGAAGGGGAAGGGGGGGCTATGGCTACACCTTC.

CDR3 residues: CATSPRTGYNSPLHF. Here the CDR3 DNA reads TGTGCCACCAGCCCCCGGACAGGGTATAATTCACCCCTCCACTTT. The genes are TRBV15 and TRBJ1-6; the match to TRBD1 covers 8 bases. This CDR3 is built from 15 residues. CDR1 and CDR2 from the germline V gene are LNHNV and YYDKDF (reference sequence). V was pared by 5 bases and J by 4 bases, with 4 bases of the junction left unmatched.

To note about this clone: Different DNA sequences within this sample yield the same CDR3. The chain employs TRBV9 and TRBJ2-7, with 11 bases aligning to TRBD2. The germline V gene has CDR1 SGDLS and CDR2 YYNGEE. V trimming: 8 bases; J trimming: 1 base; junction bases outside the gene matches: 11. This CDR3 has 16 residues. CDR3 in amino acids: CASSPTGTSGSYEQYF. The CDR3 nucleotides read TGTGCCAGTAGCCCCACCGGGACTAGCGGTTCCTACGAGCAGTACTTC.

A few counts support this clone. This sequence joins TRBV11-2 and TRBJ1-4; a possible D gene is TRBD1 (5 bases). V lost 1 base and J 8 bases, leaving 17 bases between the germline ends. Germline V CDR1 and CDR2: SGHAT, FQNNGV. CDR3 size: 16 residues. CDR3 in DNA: TGTGCCAGCAGCTTAGGGCTGGTGGGGGGTAACGAAAAACTGTTTTTT. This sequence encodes CASSLGLVGGNEKLFF.

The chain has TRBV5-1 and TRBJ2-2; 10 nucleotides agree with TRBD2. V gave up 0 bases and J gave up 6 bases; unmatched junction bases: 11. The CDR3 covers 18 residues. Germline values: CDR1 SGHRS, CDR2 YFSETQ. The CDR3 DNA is TGCGCCAGCAGCTTGGAAGTCGTGGGGCTAGCGGGGGCCGGGGAGCTGTTTTTT. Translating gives CASSLEVVGLAGAGELFF. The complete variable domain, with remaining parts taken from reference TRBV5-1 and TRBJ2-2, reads KAGVTQTPRYLIKTRGQQVTLSCSPISGHRSVSWYQQTPGQGLQFLFEYFSETQRNKGNFPGRFSGRQFSNSRSEMNVSTLELGDSALYLCASSLEVVGLAGAGELFFGEGSRLTVL.

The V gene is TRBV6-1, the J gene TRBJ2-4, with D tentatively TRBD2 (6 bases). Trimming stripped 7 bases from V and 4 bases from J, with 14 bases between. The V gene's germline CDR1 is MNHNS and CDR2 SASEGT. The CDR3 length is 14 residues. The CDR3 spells CASKGEAEKNIQYF. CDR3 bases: TGTGCCAGCAAAGGGGAGGCGGAGAAAAACATTCAGTACTTC.

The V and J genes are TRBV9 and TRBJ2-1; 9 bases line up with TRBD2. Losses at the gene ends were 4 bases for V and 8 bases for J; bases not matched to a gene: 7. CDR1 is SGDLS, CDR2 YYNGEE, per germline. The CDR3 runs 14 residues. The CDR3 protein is CASSPPGLAYEQFF. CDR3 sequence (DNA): TGTGCCAGCAGCCCCCCGGGACTAGCCTATGAGCAGTTCTTC.